The rows below give T cell receptor beta chains drawn from one sample of a study of brain metastases from non-small cell lung cancer. Only in-frame clones appear in the TCRdb table, and some are missing; sequencing was by immunoSEQ multiplex PCR. The table includes roughly 1,500 clones, approximately 80% detected once. Sequencing was done on a sample of primary lung tumor tissue. The receptors come from a donor at least 40 years old with non-small cell lung cancer. Both conserved end residues are part of each CDR3. The D gene is left open where the match is weak. For some rows the clone size is stated as once, few or many, or as a class when expanded; others skip it.

v_call	d_call	j_call	clone_size	cdr3_nt	cdr3_aa
TRBV28	.	TRBJ2-7	.	TGTGCCAGCAGCCACGGGACAACTTACCTCGCGGTGTACTTC	CASSHGTTYLAVYF
TRBV4-3	.	TRBJ1-6	once	TGCGCCAGCAGCCTGGGACGGTATAATTCACCCCTCCACTTT	CASSLGRYNSPLHF
TRBV5-1	.	TRBJ2-7	.	TGCGCCAGCAGCCTGGAGCCAGGGAGCTACGAGCAGTACTTC	CASSLEPGSYEQYF
TRBV18	TRBD1	TRBJ1-2	.	TGTGCCAGCTCACCCGAACAGGGGGCTAGGTATGGCTACACCTTC	CASSPEQGARYGYTF
TRBV4-2	TRBD1	TRBJ1-3	few	TGTGCCAGCAGCCAAGAAACCGGGACAGGGGGGACTGGAAACACCATATATTTT	CASSQETGTGGTGNTIYF
TRBV5-1	.	TRBJ2-3	.	TGCGCCAGCCATGGTTGGGGTGCCACAGATACGCAGTATTTT	CASHGWGATDTQYF
TRBV24-1	.	TRBJ2-7	few	TGTGCCACCAGTGACCCCGGGGGCCAAACCTACGAGCAGTACTTC	CATSDPGGQTYEQYF
TRBV7-8	TRBD2	TRBJ2-5	.	TGTGCCAGCAGCCCACGACTAGCGGGGGAAGAGACCCAGTACTTC	CASSPRLAGEETQYF
TRBV25-1	TRBD1	TRBJ2-2	.	TGTGCCAGCAGTAAATATGGGCAAGGGACAGTAAACACCGGGGAGCTGTTTTTT	CASSKYGQGTVNTGELFF
TRBV6-5	.	TRBJ2-7	.	TGTGCCAGCAGTTACGACGGGACATACACCTACGAGCAGTACTTC	CASSYDGTYTYEQYF
TRBV3-1/TRBV3-2	TRBD1	TRBJ2-7	.	TGTGCCAGCAGCCAACCCGGGACAGGGCTCTACGAGCAGTACTTC	CASSQPGTGLYEQYF
TRBV6-2/TRBV6-3	.	TRBJ1-1	.	TGTGCCAGCAGTTACTCGACCAGGGCAATGAAAGCTTTCTTT	CASSYSTRAMKAFF
TRBV18	.	TRBJ1-2	.	TGTGCCAGCTCACCGACGGAGGGACGGTTAGGCTATGGCTACACCTTC	CASSPTEGRLGYGYTF
TRBV28	.	TRBJ1-2	.	TGTGCCAGCTCCCGCAGGGGCGGCTACACCTTC	CASSRRGGYTF
TRBV28	.	TRBJ1-4	.	TGTGCCAGCAGTCGCGGACAGAATCGTGAAAAACTGTTTTTT	CASSRGQNREKLFF
TRBV24-1	TRBD2	TRBJ2-2	.	TGTGCTACCAGTGATCCGAGGACGGGGGGCGGGGAGCTGTTTTTT	CATSDPRTGGGELFF
TRBV29-1	.	TRBJ2-3	.	TGCAGCGCTAGGACTTTCACAGATACGCAGTATTTT	CSARTFTDTQYF
TRBV10-3	TRBD1	TRBJ1-2	.	TGTGCCATCAGTGACTATGGACAGGGGTCTGATGGCTACACCTTC	CAISDYGQGSDGYTF
TRBV6-2/TRBV6-3	.	TRBJ1-6	few	TGTGCCAGCAGCGCGGGGTGGACCTATTCACCCCTCCACTTT	CASSAGWTYSPLHF
TRBV6-2/TRBV6-3	.	TRBJ2-5	.	TGTGCCAGCAGTTCAGGGTGGTGGCAGGCGCAAGAGACCCAGTACTTC	CASSSGWWQAQETQYF
TRBV5-5	.	TRBJ2-7	.	TGTGCCAGCAGCGGCGGGGTGACCTATGAGCAGTACTTT	CASSGGVTYEQYF
TRBV5-1	.	TRBJ2-2	.	TGCGCCAGCAGCCGGGACGGTTTGAACACCGGGGAGCTGTTTTTT	CASSRDGLNTGELFF
TRBV7-6	.	TRBJ2-3	.	TGTGCCAGCAGCTTGTTCACAGATACGCAGTATTTT	CASSLFTDTQYF
TRBV28	.	TRBJ2-7	few	TGTGCCAGCAGCCTTCAGGGGTACGAGCAGTACTTC	CASSLQGYEQYF
TRBV9	TRBD1	TRBJ1-6	.	TGTGCCAGCAGCGCGGGACAGGGGGAACTCTCCTATAATTCACCCCTCCACTTT	CASSAGQGELSYNSPLHF
TRBV7-9	.	TRBJ2-7	.	TGTGCCAGCAGCCCCGGCGAGGAGCAGTACTTC	CASSPGEEQYF
TRBV7-9	TRBD2	TRBJ2-5	.	TGTGCCAGCAGCCGGGGAGGGAAAGAGACCCAGTACTTC	CASSRGGKETQYF
TRBV5-4	TRBD1	TRBJ1-1	few	TGTGCCAGCAGCAAGACAGGGATGAACACTGAAGCTTTCTTT	CASSKTGMNTEAFF
TRBV7-8	.	TRBJ2-7	.	TGTGCCAGCAGCTTAGCGGCAACCTACGAGCAGTACTTC	CASSLAATYEQYF
TRBV27	.	TRBJ2-4	.	TGTGCCAGCAGTTATGGGCTGGGGGGCATTCAGTACTTC	CASSYGLGGIQYF
TRBV9	TRBD1	TRBJ2-5	.	TGTGCCAGTGCCGACGGGCCAGGGGGTTTAGGACGCGAGACCCAGTACTTC	CASADGPGGLGRETQYF
TRBV14	.	TRBJ2-3	.	TGTGCCAGCAGCCAAGGACGGGACTCCTCATTAGGCGATACGCAGTATTTT	CASSQGRDSSLGDTQYF
TRBV28	.	TRBJ2-5	.	TGTGCCAGCAACCTTCCCAAGACCCAGTACTTC	CASNLPKTQYF
TRBV19	TRBD1	TRBJ2-5	.	TGTGCCAGTTCTGGACAGGAGGTGGAGACCCAGTACTTC	CASSGQEVETQYF
TRBV27	.	TRBJ1-1	.	TGTGCCAGCAGTCCTAATATTGGGACAAGGGTTACTGAAGCTTTCTTT	CASSPNIGTRVTEAFF
TRBV7-3	.	TRBJ2-3	.	TGTGCCAGCAGCTTAAGGACAGGTCGGGGGGATTTAGATACGCAGTATTTT	CASSLRTGRGDLDTQYF
TRBV2	.	TRBJ1-5	.	TGTGCCAGCAGTGTCTTAAGTCGGCAGCCTCAGCATTTT	CASSVLSRQPQHF
TRBV20-1	.	TRBJ2-5	.	TGCAGTGCTGGAGGGTTTGGGACCCAGTACTTC	CSAGGFGTQYF
TRBV15	TRBD1	TRBJ2-1	.	TGTGCCACCAGCAGAGTTGGCCAGGGGGCCCGCAATGAGCAGTTCTTC	CATSRVGQGARNEQFF
TRBV6-2/TRBV6-3	TRBD1	TRBJ1-5	few	TGTGCCAGCAGTTACTCGGGGACAGGGAATCAGCCCCAGCATTTT	CASSYSGTGNQPQHF
TRBV6-5	.	TRBJ1-5	.	TGTGCCAGCAGTTATTCCGTTGCAGTAGGGCAGCCCCAGCATTTT	CASSYSVAVGQPQHF
TRBV19	.	TRBJ1-1	.	TGTGCCAGTAGCACCGAACCTGGGACTGAAGCTTTCTTT	CASSTEPGTEAFF
TRBV6-5	.	TRBJ2-1	.	TGTGCCAGCAGTCACGACATTTCTCCCTACAATGAGCAGTTCTTC	CASSHDISPYNEQFF
TRBV5-1	.	TRBJ1-3	.	TGCGCCAGCAGCTTCCAGGGCTCTGGAAACACCATATATTTT	CASSFQGSGNTIYF
TRBV4-3	TRBD1	TRBJ1-1	.	TGCGCCAGCAGCCAAGGGACAGGGTTGGATACTGAAGCTTTCTTT	CASSQGTGLDTEAFF
TRBV7-2	.	TRBJ1-1	once	TGTGCCAGCAGCAAACGCTGGAGCTGGAACACTGAAGCTTTCTTT	CASSKRWSWNTEAFF
TRBV4-2	.	TRBJ2-7	.	TGTGCCAGCAGCCTCGGAAGACCCCCCGCTTACGAGCAGTACTTC	CASSLGRPPAYEQYF
TRBV7-9	.	TRBJ2-1	.	TGTGCCAGCAGCTTGACACAGGGAGTATACAATGAGCAGTTCTTC	CASSLTQGVYNEQFF
TRBV19	.	TRBJ1-3	.	TGTGCCAGTAGTATAGCGGGCCGACTCTCTGGAAACACCATATATTTT	CASSIAGRLSGNTIYF
TRBV10-3	.	TRBJ1-2	.	TGTGCCATCACCGAGGGTGGTGGCTACACCTTC	CAITEGGGYTF
TRBV19	TRBD1	TRBJ1-1	.	TGTGCCAGCAAGTATACAGGGGCCATGAACACTGAAGCTTTCTTT	CASKYTGAMNTEAFF
TRBV5-5	.	TRBJ1-3	.	TGTGCCAGCAGCCCGGCTTACTCCGGAAACACCATATATTTT	CASSPAYSGNTIYF
TRBV2	.	TRBJ2-5	.	TGTGCCAGCACTCCAAACAGAGAGACCCAGTACTTC	CASTPNRETQYF
TRBV7-6	.	TRBJ2-7	.	TGTGCCAGCAGCTTAGGGGATCTCCACGAGCAGTACTTC	CASSLGDLHEQYF
TRBV9	.	TRBJ1-2	.	TGTGCCAGCAGCGGCTGGGTGGGATCGGGCTATGGCTACACCTTC	CASSGWVGSGYGYTF
TRBV4-1	.	TRBJ1-1	.	TGCGCCAGCAGCCCCCTCGTGGGCGAGGGGGCTGAAGCTTTCTTT	CASSPLVGEGAEAFF
TRBV2	.	TRBJ2-7	.	TGTGCCACCACCCCAGGGAGATTGGCCTACGAGCAGTACTTC	CATTPGRLAYEQYF